This T cell receptor (beta chain) was profiled in a study of OX40 agonist ivuxolimab in advanced cancers. About the investigation overall: Ivuxolimab was a fully human IgG2 agonistic monoclonal antibody targeting the costimulatory receptor OX40 (CD134). In the dose-escalation cohort, approximately 80% of patients were male, and the mean age was roughly 56 years with a range of roughly 20 to 79. Patients were allowed to have had prior anti-PD-1, anti-PD-L1 or anti-CTLA-4 therapy, and approximately 37% of the dose-escalation patients had been treated with checkpoint inhibitors. Of the approximately 50 dose-escalation patients, hepatocellular carcinoma was present in some 19, melanoma in approximately 15, renal cell carcinoma in 9 and head and neck cancer in 9. Partial responses occurred in three dose-escalation patients, of whom one had hepatocellular carcinoma and two had cutaneous melanoma. The monotherapy dose-escalation portion (N ≈ 56 patients) of the phase I ivuxolimab trial is reported in the paper. Intravenous ivuxolimab was administered to patients every 2 weeks at six dose levels: 0.01, 0.1, 0.3, 1.5, 3 and 10 mg/kg. Peripheral TCRbeta sequencing aimed to test whether ivuxolimab altered TCR sequence diversity and caused clonal T-cell expansion. What the work shows at the level of the full study, not this receptor alone: In the 0.1-3.0 mg/kg groups, partial responders had among the lowest normalized peripheral clonal expansion, particularly in CD8+ T cells. At doses from 0.1 to 3.0 mg/kg, clonal expansion was seen in both CD4+ and CD8+ blood T cells between baseline and week 6. On average, CD8+ T cells showed more expanded clones than CD4+ T cells after ivuxolimab. Low levels of normalized T-cell clonal expansion were also seen in some patients who did not respond. The antigen specificity of the peripheral T cells that underwent clonal expansion was not determined.

This clone showed up just once. It lacks a known antigen. No much larger clone is present one base from it, and per-base qualities are unavailable. For sequencing of the TCRbeta CDR3 region, genomic DNA was extracted from the sorted cells. TCRbeta CDR3 regions were sequenced using the immunoSEQ Assay. As stored in TCRdb, this immuneACCESS dataset retains in-frame rearrangements with V and J assigned. A fraction of the clones does not appear; measured against another copy, unresolved V genes explain less than half of the discrepancy, and the remainder lacks a known reason. The sample table shows tens of thousands of clones, and approximately 89% are seen once. The ten largest account for about 1% of the sample. Patients with a history of autoimmune disease or receiving systemic immunosuppression were excluded from the trial. Peripheral blood for TCR sequencing was drawn from every dose cohort at baseline, at cycle 4 day 1 and at cycle 7 day 1. The samples were taken from a phase I, first-in-human, multicenter, open-label dose-escalation trial of ivuxolimab. The trial enrolled adults with locally advanced or metastatic head and neck squamous cell, hepatocellular, melanoma or renal cell carcinoma. Before TCR sequencing, CD4+ T cells and CD8+ T cells from peripheral blood were sorted into separate populations.

V lost 6 bases and J lost 5 bases; the stretch between them is 8 bases long. Inclusive of the bounding cysteine and phenylalanine, the CDR3 is 12 residues long. Just CDR3 DNA is preserved here, 36 bases in frame from base 1. Based on the germline V gene, the CDR1 and CDR2 sequences are MNHNS and SASEGT. This receptor was identified in an adult with an advanced solid tumor such as melanoma, head and neck, liver or kidney cancer. Recombination connected TRBV6-1 to TRBJ2-1; the D segment cannot be called with confidence. The input for sequencing was CD4+ or CD8+ T cells sorted from blood, taken in a trial of the OX40 agonist ivuxolimab. The CDR3 loop reads CASRPRDNEQFF. The nucleotide sequence reads TGTGCCAGCAGACCCCGGGACAATGAGCAGTTCTTC.